This entry describes one TCR beta chain. Measured with immunoSEQ multiplex PCR; TCRdb has only the in-frame clones, and not every one. The data contain under 75,000 clones, around 90% of them singletons. The data originate from a study of blood T cell repertoires in COVID-19. CDR1 is LNHDA, CDR2 SQIVND, per germline (reference sequence). V shed 6 bases and J shed 5 bases, with 8 bases lying between them. The CDR3 has 12 residues. The source material was peripheral blood. This chain connects TRBV19 to TRBJ1-5; tentative D call: TRBD1 (6 bases). The receptor was derived from a woman of 80 years or more with active COVID-19. CDR3 amino acids: CASSGQHQPQHF. DNA of the CDR3: TGTGCCAGTAGCGGACAGCATCAGCCCCAGCATTTT. Full variable domain (missing parts from reference TRBV19 and TRBJ1-5): DGGITQSPKYLFRKEGQNVTLSCEQNLNHDAMYWYRQDPGQGLRLIYYSQIVNDFQKGDIAEGYSVSREKKESFPLTVTSAQKNPTAFYLCASSGQHQPQHFGDGTRLSIL.